Here is one T cell receptor beta chain with its context. Its antigen is still unknown. No base qualities exist here, and no much larger clone lies one base off it. The data were obtained in a study of preoperative IRX-2 immunotherapy in early breast cancer (dated by TCRdb to the late 2010s). The intended sense of this specimen's treatment or condition label: preoperative locoregional IRX-2 cytokine immunotherapy. The samples were obtained from a phase Ib study that tested preoperative, locoregional IRX-2 cytokine immunotherapy meant to prime immune responses. Before surgery, IRX-2 was given to the donors, who were patients with early-stage breast cancer. The CDR3 goes from the cysteine to the phenylalanine over 15 residues. Only CDR3 DNA remains: 45 bases, in frame from the first base. V was cut back by 2 bases and J by 5 bases, leaving a gap of 15 bases between them. Looking up the germline V gene yields CDR1 MDHEN and CDR2 SYDVKM.

Receptor libraries were prepared by the immunoSEQ multiplex PCR assay. TCRdb limited this immuneACCESS table to in-frame rearrangements with V and J called. A share of clones is missing; checked studies link under half to unresolved V genes, and the rest is unexplained. The sample table holds 35,000 to 40,000 clones, of which 80% to 90% were seen once. The ten largest clones represent about 1.5% of the sample. This clonotype originated in a human donor with breast cancer. The specimen comprised lymph node tissue, sampled after IRX-2 immunotherapy. In this chain, TRBV28 is recombined with TRBJ1-1; the D gene cannot be named for sure. Read as DNA, the sequence is TGTGCCAGCAGTTTAGGGAGGAGGGAGGAGACTGAAGCTTTCTTT. Its translation is CASSLGRREETEAFF.